This T cell receptor (beta chain) derives from a study of cytomegalovirus exposure and HLA in healthy donors. Study-wide context: Among about 179 million T cells, an earlier analysis found 120 million or so unique TCR beta sequences. Whole-study results and caveats: CMV serostatus stood as the only immune exposure information on hand. Some V segments, TRBV6-2 and TRBV6-3 among them, were indistinguishable and were therefore excluded.

With respect to this clone: Its matching antigen is unknown.

The CDR3 contains 14 residues. V was shortened by 2 bases and J by 2 bases, with 10 bases between the two germline ends. Germline loops: CDR1 LNHNV, CDR2 YYDKDF (reference sequence). With 60 Vbeta and 13 Jbeta primers, the PCR was carried out. Repertoires were generated with immunoSEQ multiplex PCR, while TCRdb's copy carries only in-frame clones and drops some. The table shows under 200,000 clones, with 60% to 80% occurring only once. V and J are TRBV15 and TRBJ2-7; D is perhaps TRBD2 (6 bases). The sample consisted of PBMCs. This TCR was sampled from a young man in good health and CMV-seropositive. As DNA, the CDR3 is TGTGCCACCAGCAGAATGGGACTTACCTACGAGCAGTACTTC. Protein: CATSRMGLTYEQYF.